This TCR beta chain was captured by sequencing in a study of vaccination and CD4 T cells after COVID-19 (dated by TCRdb to between 2020 and 2023). Describing the broader study: Convalescent patients had a positive SARS-CoV-2 result on nasal swab PCR, and of these patients, nine had mild disease and one had severe disease. As controls, cultures received a CEFX viral epitope pool (the positive control), an HIV-1 Nef peptide pool (the negative control), or no peptide at all. Post-COVID blood samples were collected from convalescent patients a median of around 96 days after diagnosis, with a range of about 30 to 170 days. The convalescent cohort included six males and four females, with two Hispanic individuals, seven Caucasians, two Asians and one multiracial person. Each participant got two doses of either the Pfizer-BioNTech BNT162b2 vaccine (n=8) or the Moderna mRNA-1273 vaccine (n=2). Overlapping spike peptide pools from SARS-CoV-2 and from the common cold coronaviruses HCoV-NL63, HCoV-OC43 and HCoV-229E were used as culture stimuli. The spike-specific CD4+ TCR repertoire was compared before and after mRNA vaccination in fewer than eleven COVID-19 convalescent patients and a handful of infection-naive healthy vaccine recipients. Post-vaccine blood samples were obtained a median of around 74 days after the second vaccine dose, with a range of about 12 to 241 days. Results the study describes overall, beyond this receptor: In convalescent patients, a median approximately 86% of post-vaccine SARS-CoV-2-reactive clones were detected only after vaccination, and vaccine-specific priming was suggested by this finding. Of the vaccine-specific clones in convalescent patients, 304 of 307, or nearly all, reacted only to SARS-CoV-2 spike and did not cross-react with common cold coronaviruses. The median count of SARS-CoV-2-reactive clonotypes went up from about 23 after infection to 38 after vaccination, although the change was not significant. The study included relatively few convalescent patients and did not analyze early timepoints after natural infection.

Library generation was performed with PCR. DNA from cultured CD4+ T cells underwent TCR sequencing with the Oncomine TCR Beta short-read assay at the Johns Hopkins FTIC core. Genomic DNA was extracted from the cultured CD4+ T cells with the QIAamp micro DNA kit. Oncomine TCR Beta libraries from cultured CD4+ T cells were pooled using unique dual indexes and sequenced on an Illumina iSeq 100. The authors' pipeline ran thus. Non-productive sequences were removed, and CDR3s that did not start with C, did not end with F or W, or were shorter than 7 amino acids were discarded. The MANAFEST web application identified antigen-specific clonotypes by comparing peptide-stimulated wells against reference wells and other culture wells. An FDR below 0.05, an odds ratio above 5, and a productive frequency above 0.1% in at least two of three replicate wells were required for clones to be considered positive. A clonotype counted as cross-reactive if it showed significant expansion both in the SARS-CoV-2 spike wells and in at least one common cold coronavirus spike condition. Similarity between CDR3 sequences was evaluated in R version 3.6.1 using Levenshtein distances (stringdist) and unrooted phylogenetic trees (ape). TCRdb's own reprocessing of the public reads used fastp at Q25 and MiXCR and kept productive beta chains. Each CDR3 protein gets just one entry, which takes the most common genes and DNA from the rows behind it. These V and J calls are TCRdb output, not the study's own analysis. This sample lists over 15,000 distinct CDR3 sequences; roughly half were detected once. In total, the top ten clones hold 15% to 20% of the sample.

Reading the label with the study, this specimen's treatment or condition is: approximately nine-day PBMC culture with coronavirus spike peptide pools or control peptides (ViraFEST assay). The study used the ViraFEST assay, which expanded antigen-specific T cells with peptide pools and then identified expanded clonotypes by TCR sequencing. Positive SARS-CoV-2 PCR tests in the convalescent patients dated from March to December 2020, before Alpha, Beta and Delta variants emerged in the United States. Over 1.5 million PBMCs per well were cultured in IMDM with approximately 4.9% human AB serum and roughly 9.3 IU/ml IL-2, plus 10 ug/ml peptide pools. On days 3 and 7, half of the culture medium was replaced with fresh IL-2-containing medium. After around 10 days of culture, CD4+ T cells were isolated by negative selection with the EasySep CD4+ T cell isolation kit. Ficoll-Paque Plus gradient centrifugation was used to isolate PBMCs from whole blood, and the isolated PBMCs were then either used fresh or cryopreserved at -140C. In general, triplicate wells were set up for every culture condition.

The junction carries 12 bases between V and J, which are trimmed by 2 bases and 4 bases respectively. CDR1 MNHEY and CDR2 SVGEGT are derived from the germline V gene. The cysteine opens and the phenylalanine closes a CDR3 of 16 amino acids. Just CDR3 DNA is preserved here, 48 bases in frame from base 1. About this clonotype itself: Its antigen is not yet known. It has no much larger one-base neighbor in the sample; base qualities were not kept.

The receptor was isolated from a human donor who had recovered from COVID-19. In this chain, TRBV6-2 or TRBV6-3 is recombined with TRBJ1-6; matching of 5 bases hints at TRBD1 as the D gene. Source material: CD4+ T cells from blood, cultured in vitro. The nucleotides are TGTGCCAGCAGTTACGGCCGACAGCTGTATAATTCACCCCTCCACTTT. This encodes CASSYGRQLYNSPLHF.